This TCR beta chain was captured by sequencing in a study of shared clonotypes between healthy human individuals. On the study more broadly: Sampling drew on donors who were a couple of women and a few men aged 18 to 49.

It was CD45RO-negative cells, positively selected for CCR7, that made up naive CD8 cells, with terminally differentiated effector memory CD45RA+ cells excluded. Germline CDR1 reads SGDLS; CDR2 reads YYNGEE. The CDR3 is 15 residues long. The V segment lost 0 bases and the J segment 8 bases; nucleotides outside the gene matches: 6. The assay was immunoSEQ multiplex PCR, and TCRdb's table has in-frame clones only and misses some. The table lists approximately 2,000,000 clones, just over 90% of them singletons. The sequencing input was naive CD8+ T cells from PBMCs. This chain links TRBV9 with TRBJ2-1, with 9 bases matching TRBD1. This receptor was taken from a man aged 18 to 29 in good health. Some clones in this sample may be carry-over from other donors' samples. CDR3 amino acids: CASSVAGQGRDEQFF. The DNA of the CDR3 is TGTGCCAGCAGCGTAGCGGGACAGGGTAGGGATGAGCAGTTCTTC.